This T cell receptor beta chain was captured in a study of blood T cell repertoires in COVID-19. Study context: Nucleic acid was either cDNA or gDNA, and it came from T cells, B-cell-depleted T cells, or PBMCs.

Authors' methods: Using reference gene primer amplification, nucleated cell counts were estimated. Profiled with immunoSEQ multiplex PCR; TCRdb holds only in-frame clones, not every one. V and J calls and clone size are given by that table; D and trimming were obtained from the DNA. Counted here are about 170,000 clones, approximately 84% occurring once; the ten biggest clones make up more than 7.5%. Germline assignment: CDR1 SGHNT and CDR2 YENEEA. The CDR3 spans 14 residues. Trimming cost V 2 bases and J 7 bases, with 12 bases left between them. The receptor was derived from a man in his forties who had recovered from COVID-19. Sequences were obtained from peripheral blood. The chain joins TRBV11-3 to TRBJ2-1, with D possibly matching TRBD2 (6 bases). CDR3 sequence: CASSLRGGPNEQFF. In nucleotides, the CDR3 is TGTGCCAGCAGCTTAAGAGGAGGGCCGAATGAGCAGTTCTTC.